This is a list of T cell receptor beta chains from one sample in a study of PD-1 blockade in classical Hodgkin lymphoma. Sequencing was performed with immunoSEQ multiplex PCR; in TCRdb, only in-frame clones are kept and a portion is missing. The table shows about 21,000 clones, with 94% occurring only once. The sequenced sample was peripheral blood mononuclear cells (PBMCs). These receptors all stem from a human donor with classical Hodgkin lymphoma. The CDR3 runs from the conserved cysteine through the conserved F or W.

J,V,CDR3
TRBJ1-2,TRBV7-9,CASSPTLTGRGYTF
TRBJ1-1,TRBV7-3,CASSATVNTEAFF
TRBJ1-5,TRBV20-1,CSATPAQPQHF
TRBJ1-5,TRBV28,CATKSGQNSNQPQHF
TRBJ1-4,TRBV6-4,CASSSNRDRKESREKLFF
TRBJ2-7,TRBV29-1,CSVAGEPYEQYF
TRBJ2-3,TRBV4-3,CASSQDTALNTQYF
TRBJ1-1,TRBV11-1,CASSFSPRTGNTEAFF
TRBJ2-5,TRBV5-1,CASSLADGETQYF
TRBJ2-7,TRBV19,CASSNPGDSYEQYF
TRBJ1-2,TRBV19,CASSIQTTNYGYTF
TRBJ1-6,TRBV29-1,CSVDRARLAGNSPLHF
TRBJ1-6,TRBV30,CAWAWDRVSSPLHF
TRBJ2-3,TRBV5-8,CASRITGRDTQYF
TRBJ2-7,TRBV20-1,CSVDSPYEQYF
TRBJ1-1,TRBV6-5,CASSYSTGSAFF
TRBJ2-3,TRBV29-1,CSERQGSVTDTQYF
TRBJ1-3,TRBV5-8,CASSFGQASGNTIYF
TRBJ1-5,TRBV15,CATSRDFPGFGNQPQHF
TRBJ2-2,TRBV9,CASSSQGTGSSTGELFF
TRBJ1-1,TRBV9,CASSVQMNTEAFF
TRBJ2-2,TRBV27,CASTGEGQGNTGELFF
TRBJ2-5,TRBV7-7,CASSLAAGGAGKTQYF
TRBJ1-2,TRBV7-6,CASSLGGNGYTF
TRBJ2-5,TRBV5-4,CASSRTGGYLETQYF
TRBJ2-2,TRBV7-8,CASSFVSTNTGELFF
TRBJ2-1,TRBV20-1,CSAPGLRGQFF
TRBJ2-5,TRBV7-8,CASSFPLPTTGEETQYF
TRBJ2-7,TRBV11-2,CASSSTTGISYEQYF
TRBJ2-1,TRBV29-1,CSVEGQPYNEQFF
TRBJ2-4,TRBV5-6,CASSLSPPLTLGWKNIQYF
TRBJ1-1,TRBV29-1,CSGFRTVNTEAFF
TRBJ2-7,TRBV29-1,CSAGQGDYEQYF
TRBJ2-2,TRBV7-9,CASSLVRVTGELFF
TRBJ2-5,TRBV2,CASKETQETQYF
TRBJ2-7,TRBV5-1,CASHQGGTGGLYEQYF
TRBJ1-6,TRBV6-1,CASTRSTGSSPLHF
TRBJ2-6,TRBV7-9,CASSSTFPKESGANVLTF
TRBJ2-7,TRBV6-5,CASREDRGPYEQYF
TRBJ2-3,TRBV29-1,CSVEDTRSGGTDTQYF
TRBJ2-1,TRBV6-1,CASTATSFYNEQFF
TRBJ1-3,TRBV19,CASGFRPTSGNTIYF
TRBJ1-3,TRBV15,CATAQTGRDGNTIYF
TRBJ1-1,TRBV30,CAWSWIRRVEAFF
TRBJ1-1,TRBV5-1,CASSSREGGNTEAFF
TRBJ2-7,TRBV25-1,CASSDLGKGWQRYEQYF